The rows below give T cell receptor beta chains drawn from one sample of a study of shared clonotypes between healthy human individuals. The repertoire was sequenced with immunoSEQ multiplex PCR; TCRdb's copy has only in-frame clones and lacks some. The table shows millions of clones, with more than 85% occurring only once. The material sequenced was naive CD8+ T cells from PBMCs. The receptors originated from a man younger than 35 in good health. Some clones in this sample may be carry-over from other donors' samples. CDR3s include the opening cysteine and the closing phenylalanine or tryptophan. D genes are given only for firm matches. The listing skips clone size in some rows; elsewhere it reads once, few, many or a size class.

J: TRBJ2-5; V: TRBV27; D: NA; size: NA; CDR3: CASTLGTQYF; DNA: TGTGCCAGCACCCTCGGGACCCAGTACTTC
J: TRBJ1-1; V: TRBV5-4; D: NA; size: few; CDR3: CASSLTRNTEAFF; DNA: TGTGCCAGCAGCTTGACCCGAAACACTGAAGCTTTCTTT
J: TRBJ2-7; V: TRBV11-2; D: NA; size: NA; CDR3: CASSFRGRLDHKLSYEQYF; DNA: TGTGCCAGCAGCTTCCGGGGGCGACTAGACCATAAGCTTTCCTACGAGCAGTACTTC
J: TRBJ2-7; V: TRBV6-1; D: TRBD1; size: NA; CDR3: CASSGRTGTVSYEQYF; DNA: TGTGCCAGCAGTGGACGGACCGGGACAGTTTCCTACGAGCAGTACTTC
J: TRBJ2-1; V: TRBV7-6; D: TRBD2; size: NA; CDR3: CASSLESRGSFYNEQFF; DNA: TGTGCCAGCAGCTTAGAAAGTCGCGGGAGTTTCTACAATGAGCAGTTCTTC
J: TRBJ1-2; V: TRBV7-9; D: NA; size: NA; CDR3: CASSALPDYGYTF; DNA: TGTGCCAGCAGCGCCCTTCCCGACTATGGCTACACCTTC
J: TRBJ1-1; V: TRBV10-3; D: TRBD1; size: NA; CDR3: CAISESRQGSTEAFF; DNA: TGTGCCATCAGTGAGTCGAGACAGGGCAGCACTGAAGCTTTCTTT
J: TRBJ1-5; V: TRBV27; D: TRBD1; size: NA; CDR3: CASSLRTGWQPQHF; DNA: TGTGCCAGCAGTCTTCGGACAGGTTGGCAGCCCCAGCATTTT
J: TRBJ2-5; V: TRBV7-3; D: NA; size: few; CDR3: CASSLWGLGETQYF; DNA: TGTGCCAGCAGCTTATGGGGCTTGGGCGAGACCCAGTACTTC
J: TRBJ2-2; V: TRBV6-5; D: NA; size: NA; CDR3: CASSWLPWGTGELFF; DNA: TGTGCCAGCAGTTGGCTACCCTGGGGCACCGGGGAGCTGTTTTTT
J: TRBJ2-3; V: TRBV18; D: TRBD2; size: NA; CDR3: CASSRTSGTPETDTQYF; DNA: TGTGCCAGCTCAAGGACTAGCGGGACCCCGGAGACAGATACGCAGTATTTT
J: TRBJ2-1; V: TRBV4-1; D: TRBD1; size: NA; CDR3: CASSQYVRDSSYNEQFF; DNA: TGCGCCAGCAGCCAGTACGTTCGGGACAGCTCCTACAATGAGCAGTTCTTC
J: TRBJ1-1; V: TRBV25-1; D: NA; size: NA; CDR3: CASSAHGWNTEAFF; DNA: TGTGCCAGCAGTGCCCACGGGTGGAACACTGAAGCTTTCTTT
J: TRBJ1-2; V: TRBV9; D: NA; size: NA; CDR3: CASSVATDVPGNYGYTF; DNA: TGTGCCAGCAGCGTAGCTACGGACGTACCGGGCAACTATGGCTACACCTTC
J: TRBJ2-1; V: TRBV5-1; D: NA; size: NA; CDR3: CASSLAFGRDAYYNEQFF; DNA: TGCGCCAGCAGCTTGGCCTTTGGGCGGGACGCTTACTACAATGAGCAGTTCTTC
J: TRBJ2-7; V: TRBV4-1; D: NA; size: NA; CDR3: CASSLRSSRDIYEQYF; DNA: TGCGCCAGCAGCCTCCGATCCTCCCGGGACATCTACGAGCAGTACTTC
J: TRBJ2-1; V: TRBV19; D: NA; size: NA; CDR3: CASSIDGRQVRSYNEQFF; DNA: TGTGCCAGTAGTATAGATGGGCGACAGGTCCGATCTTACAATGAGCAGTTCTTC
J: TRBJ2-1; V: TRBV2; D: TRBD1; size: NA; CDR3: CASVRRGRNNEQFF; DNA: TGTGCCAGCGTTCGCAGGGGGCGAAACAATGAGCAGTTCTTC
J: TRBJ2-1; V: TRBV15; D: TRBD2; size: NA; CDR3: CATSTYSRLAGNEQFF; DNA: TGTGCCACCAGCACGTATTCAAGACTAGCGGGCAATGAGCAGTTCTTC
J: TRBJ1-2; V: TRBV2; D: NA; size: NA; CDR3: CATSTNYGYTF; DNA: TGTGCCACCAGTACTAACTATGGCTACACCTTC
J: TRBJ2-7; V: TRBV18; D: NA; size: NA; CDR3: CASSLPGHLYEQYF; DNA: TGTGCCAGCTCCCTGCCGGGACATCTCTACGAGCAGTACTTC
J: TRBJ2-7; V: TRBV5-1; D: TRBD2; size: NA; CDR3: CASSLASGTGGEQYF; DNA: TGCGCCAGCAGCTTGGCCTCAGGGACGGGAGGGGAGCAGTACTTC
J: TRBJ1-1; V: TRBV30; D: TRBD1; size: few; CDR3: CAWGGQDDTEAFF; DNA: TGTGCCTGGGGCGGACAGGATGACACTGAAGCTTTCTTT
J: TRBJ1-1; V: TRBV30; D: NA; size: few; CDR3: CAWSFSVNTEAFF; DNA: TGTGCCTGGAGCTTCAGTGTGAACACTGAAGCTTTCTTT
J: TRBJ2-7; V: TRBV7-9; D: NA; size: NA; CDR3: CASSLYSDYEQYF; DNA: TGTGCCAGCAGCTTATACTCCGACTACGAGCAGTACTTC
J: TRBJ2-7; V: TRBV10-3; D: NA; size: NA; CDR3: CAVGTGPSYEQYF; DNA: TGTGCCGTTGGAACAGGGCCATCCTACGAGCAGTACTTC
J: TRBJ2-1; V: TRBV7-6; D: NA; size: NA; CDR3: CASSLGSAAYNEQFF; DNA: TGTGCCAGCAGCTTAGGATCAGCCGCATACAATGAGCAGTTCTTC
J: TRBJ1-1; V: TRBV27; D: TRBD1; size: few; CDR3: CASLTGAEAFF; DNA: TGTGCCAGCCTAACAGGGGCGGAAGCTTTCTTT
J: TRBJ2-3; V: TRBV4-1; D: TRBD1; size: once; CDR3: CASSRQGSTDTQYF; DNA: TGCGCCAGCAGTCGACAGGGAAGCACAGATACGCAGTATTTT
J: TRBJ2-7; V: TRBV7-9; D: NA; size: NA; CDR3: CASSLVGRDAQYF; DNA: TGTGCCAGCAGCTTGGTGGGTCGGGACGCGCAGTACTTC
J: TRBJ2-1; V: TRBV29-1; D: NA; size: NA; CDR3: CSVEVGGSFSYNEQFF; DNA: TGCAGCGTTGAAGTAGGCGGGTCCTTCTCCTACAATGAGCAGTTCTTC
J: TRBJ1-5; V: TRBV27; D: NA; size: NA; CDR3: CASSFSGSNQPQHF; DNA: TGTGCCAGCAGTTTTAGCGGTAGCAATCAGCCCCAGCATTTT
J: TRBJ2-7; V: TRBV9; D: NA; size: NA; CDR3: CASSVGGPTYEQYF; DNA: TGTGCCAGCAGCGTAGGGGGGCCAACCTACGAGCAGTACTTC
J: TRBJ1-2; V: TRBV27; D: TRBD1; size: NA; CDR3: CASSLSPGTGLSGYTF; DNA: TGTGCCAGCAGTTTATCTCCCGGGACAGGGTTGTCCGGCTACACCTTC
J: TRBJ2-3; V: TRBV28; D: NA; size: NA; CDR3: CASSSPSGGVDTQYF; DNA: TGTGCCAGCAGTTCGCCCTCTGGGGGCGTGGATACGCAGTATTTT
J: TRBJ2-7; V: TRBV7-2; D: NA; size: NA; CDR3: CASSLIMGANYEQYF; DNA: TGTGCCAGCAGCTTAATCATGGGGGCTAACTACGAGCAGTACTTC
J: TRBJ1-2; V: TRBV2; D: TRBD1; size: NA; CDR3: CARLRDRVYGYTF; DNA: TGTGCCAGACTCCGGGACAGGGTCTATGGCTACACCTTC
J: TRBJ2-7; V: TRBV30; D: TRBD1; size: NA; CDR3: CAWRGRDRNPYEQYF; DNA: TGTGCCTGGAGGGGCCGGGACAGGAACCCCTACGAGCAGTACTTC
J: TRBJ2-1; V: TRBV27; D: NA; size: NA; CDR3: CASSSHRVEQFF; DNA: TGTGCCAGCAGTTCTCACAGGGTGGAGCAGTTCTTC
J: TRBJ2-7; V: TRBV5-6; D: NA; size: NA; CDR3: CASSLWRLGMGEQYF; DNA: TGTGCCAGCAGCTTGTGGAGATTGGGCATGGGCGAGCAGTACTTC
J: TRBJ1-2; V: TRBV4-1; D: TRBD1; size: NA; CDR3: CASRRGPGQGADGYTF; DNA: TGCGCCAGCAGGCGAGGCCCGGGACAGGGGGCGGATGGCTACACCTTC
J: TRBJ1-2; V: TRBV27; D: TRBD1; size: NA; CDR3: CASNPSGTASGYTF; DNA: TGTGCCAGCAACCCTAGTGGGACAGCTAGTGGCTACACCTTC
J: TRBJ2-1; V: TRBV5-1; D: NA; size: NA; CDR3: CASSFATYNEQFF; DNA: TGCGCCAGCAGCTTTGCCACATACAATGAGCAGTTCTTC
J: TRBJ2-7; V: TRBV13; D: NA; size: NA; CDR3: CASSLPGEFYEQYF; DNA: TGTGCCAGCAGCTTACCAGGGGAGTTCTACGAGCAGTACTTC
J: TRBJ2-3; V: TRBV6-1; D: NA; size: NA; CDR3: CASRQGLDTQYF; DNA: TGTGCCAGCAGACAGGGTTTGGATACGCAGTATTTT
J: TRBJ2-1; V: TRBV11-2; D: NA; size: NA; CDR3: CASSRTRDEQFF; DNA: TGTGCCAGCAGCCGGACCCGCGATGAGCAGTTCTTC
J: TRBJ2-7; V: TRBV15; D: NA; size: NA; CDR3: CATSRGGIVGRYEQYF; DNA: TGTGCCACCAGCAGAGGGGGGATTGTTGGTCGCTACGAGCAGTACTTC
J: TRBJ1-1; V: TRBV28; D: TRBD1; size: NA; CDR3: CASSLLRQGVTEAFF; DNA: TGTGCCAGCAGTCTCCTTCGACAGGGAGTGACTGAAGCTTTCTTT
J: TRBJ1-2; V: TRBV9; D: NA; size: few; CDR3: CASSVGPYTF; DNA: TGTGCCAGCAGCGTAGGGCCCTACACCTTC
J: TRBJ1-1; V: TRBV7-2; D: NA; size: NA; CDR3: CASSRRDGSNTEAFF; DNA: TGTGCCAGCAGCAGAAGGGACGGATCGAACACTGAAGCTTTCTTT
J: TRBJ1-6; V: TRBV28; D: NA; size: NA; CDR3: CASSPGQFSYNSPLHF; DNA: TGTGCCAGCAGCCCCGGACAGTTCTCCTATAATTCACCCCTCCACTTT
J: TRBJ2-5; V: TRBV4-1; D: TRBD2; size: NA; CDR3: CASSHRLAPMETQYF; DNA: TGCGCCAGCAGCCATAGACTAGCCCCTATGGAGACCCAGTACTTC
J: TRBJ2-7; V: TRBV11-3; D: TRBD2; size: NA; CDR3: CASSPGLAGGGTYEQYF; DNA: TGTGCCAGCAGCCCCGGACTAGCGGGAGGAGGTACGTACGAGCAGTACTTC
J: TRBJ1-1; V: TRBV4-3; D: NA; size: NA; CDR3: CASSPTGATEAFF; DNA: TGCGCCAGCAGCCCTACAGGAGCCACTGAAGCTTTCTTT
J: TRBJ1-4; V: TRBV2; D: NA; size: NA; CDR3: CASSEKGVVRRLNEKLFF; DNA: TGTGCCAGCAGTGAAAAGGGGGTCGTGCGGCGTCTTAATGAAAAACTGTTTTTT
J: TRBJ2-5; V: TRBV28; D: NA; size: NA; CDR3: CASSLAAVGGTQYF; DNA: TGTGCCAGCAGTTTGGCAGCGGTCGGGGGGACCCAGTACTTC
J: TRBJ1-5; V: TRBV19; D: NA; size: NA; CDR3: CASIWAHSNQPQHF; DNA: TGTGCCAGTATTTGGGCACATAGCAATCAGCCCCAGCATTTT